This T cell receptor beta chain was found in a study of control samples from healthy donors and cancer patients. V was shortened by 0 bases and J by 5 bases, with 7 bases between the two germline ends. Per germline, CDR1 MNHEY and CDR2 SMNVEV (reference sequence). The CDR3 spans 13 residues. Some clones are missing from TCRdb's copy, which holds only in-frame ones; the method was immunoSEQ multiplex PCR. In the table there are about 39,000 clones, 80% to 90% of which are singletons. In this sample, this clone turned up a few times. Sequenced: PBMCs. The V gene is TRBV27, the J gene TRBJ2-5; a possible D gene is TRBD1 (5 bases). The TCR originated in a woman aged 60-70 years with lung cancer. This chain's CDR3 is CASSLSPGETQYF. CDR3 nucleotide sequence: TGTGCCAGCAGTTTATCCCCAGGGGAGACCCAGTACTTC.